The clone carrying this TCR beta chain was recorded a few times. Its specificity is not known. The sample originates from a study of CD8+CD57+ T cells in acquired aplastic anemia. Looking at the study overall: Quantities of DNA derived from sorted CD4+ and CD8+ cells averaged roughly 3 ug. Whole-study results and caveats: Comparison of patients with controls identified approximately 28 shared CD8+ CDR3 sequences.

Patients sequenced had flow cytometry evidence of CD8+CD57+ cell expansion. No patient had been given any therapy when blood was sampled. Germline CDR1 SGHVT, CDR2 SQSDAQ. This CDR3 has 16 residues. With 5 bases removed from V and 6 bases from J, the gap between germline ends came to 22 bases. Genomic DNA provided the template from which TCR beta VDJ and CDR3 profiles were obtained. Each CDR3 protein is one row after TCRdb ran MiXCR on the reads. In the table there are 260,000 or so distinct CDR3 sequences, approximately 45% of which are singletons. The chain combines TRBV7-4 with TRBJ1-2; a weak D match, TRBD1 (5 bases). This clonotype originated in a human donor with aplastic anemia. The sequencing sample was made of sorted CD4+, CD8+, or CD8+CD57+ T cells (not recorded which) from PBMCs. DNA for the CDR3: TGTGCCAGCAGCCAAACCGGGACTAGCGGAAACAATGGCTACACCTTC. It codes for CASSQTGTSGNNGYTF.